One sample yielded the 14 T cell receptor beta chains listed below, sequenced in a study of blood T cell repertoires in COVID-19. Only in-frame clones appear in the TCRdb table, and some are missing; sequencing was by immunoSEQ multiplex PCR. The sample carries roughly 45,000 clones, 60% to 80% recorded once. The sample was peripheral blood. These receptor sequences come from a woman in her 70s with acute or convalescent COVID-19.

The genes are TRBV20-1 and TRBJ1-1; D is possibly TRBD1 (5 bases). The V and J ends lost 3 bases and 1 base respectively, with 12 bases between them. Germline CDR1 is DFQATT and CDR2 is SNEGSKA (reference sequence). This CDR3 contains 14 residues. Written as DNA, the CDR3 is TGCAGTGCTAGTGGGACTTTGGGGAACACTGAAGCTTTCTTT. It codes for CSASGTLGNTEAFF.

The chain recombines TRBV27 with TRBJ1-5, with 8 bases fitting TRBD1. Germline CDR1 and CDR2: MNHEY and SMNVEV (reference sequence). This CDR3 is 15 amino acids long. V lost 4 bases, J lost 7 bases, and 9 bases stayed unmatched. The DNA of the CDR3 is TGTGCCAGCAGTTCCGGCAGGGGGCTGGAGCAGCCCCAGCATTTT. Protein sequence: CASSSGRGLEQPQHF.

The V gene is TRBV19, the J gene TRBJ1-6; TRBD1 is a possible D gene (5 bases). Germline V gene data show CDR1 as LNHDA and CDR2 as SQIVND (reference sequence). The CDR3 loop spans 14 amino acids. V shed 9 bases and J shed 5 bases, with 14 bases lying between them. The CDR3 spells CASRPDSDNSPLHF. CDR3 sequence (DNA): TGTGCCAGCAGACCTGACAGCGATAATTCACCCCTCCACTTT.

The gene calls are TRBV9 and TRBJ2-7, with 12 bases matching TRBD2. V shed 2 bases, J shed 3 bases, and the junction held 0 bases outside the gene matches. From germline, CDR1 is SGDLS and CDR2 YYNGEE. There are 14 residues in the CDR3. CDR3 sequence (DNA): TGTGCCAGCAGCGTGGGACTAGCGGGCTACGAGCAGTACTTC. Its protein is CASSVGLAGYEQYF.

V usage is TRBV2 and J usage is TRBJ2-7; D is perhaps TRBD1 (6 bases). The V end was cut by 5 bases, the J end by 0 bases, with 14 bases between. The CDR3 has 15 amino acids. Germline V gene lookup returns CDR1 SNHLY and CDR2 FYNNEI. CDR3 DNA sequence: TGTGCCAGCAGTTCTCGGAGACAGGCCTCCTACGAGCAGTACTTC. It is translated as CASSSRRQASYEQYF.

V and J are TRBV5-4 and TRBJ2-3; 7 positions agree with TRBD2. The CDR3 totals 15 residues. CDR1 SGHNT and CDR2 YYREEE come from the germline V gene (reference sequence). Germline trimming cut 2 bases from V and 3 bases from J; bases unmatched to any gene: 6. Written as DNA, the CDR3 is TGTGCCAGCAGCTTACCGAGGGAGGGGACAGATACGCAGTATTTT. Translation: CASSLPREGTDTQYF.

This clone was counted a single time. The CDR3 bases are TGCGCCAGCTCCCCGGACAGGGTAAATTCACCCCTCCACTTT. This encodes CASSPDRVNSPLHF. The chain is built from TRBV10-1 and TRBJ1-6, with TRBD1 matching over 8 bases. The CDR3 loop spans 14 amino acids. Trimming removed 8 bases from V and 7 bases from J; junction bases left unmatched: 7. Looked up from germline, CDR1 is WNHNN and CDR2 is SYGVQD (reference sequence).

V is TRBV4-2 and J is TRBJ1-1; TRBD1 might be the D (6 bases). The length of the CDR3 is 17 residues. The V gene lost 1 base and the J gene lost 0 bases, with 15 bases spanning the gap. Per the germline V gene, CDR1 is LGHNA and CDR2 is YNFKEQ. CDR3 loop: CASSQVRGYGMNTEAFF. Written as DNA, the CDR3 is TGTGCCAGCAGCCAAGTCAGGGGTTACGGGATGAACACTGAAGCTTTCTTT.

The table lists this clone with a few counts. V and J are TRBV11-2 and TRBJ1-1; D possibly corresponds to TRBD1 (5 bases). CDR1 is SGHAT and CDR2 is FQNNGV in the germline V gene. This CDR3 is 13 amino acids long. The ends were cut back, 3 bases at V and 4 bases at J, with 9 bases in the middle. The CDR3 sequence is CASSFQGGTEAFF. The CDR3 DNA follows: TGTGCCAGCAGCTTCCAGGGAGGCACTGAAGCTTTCTTT. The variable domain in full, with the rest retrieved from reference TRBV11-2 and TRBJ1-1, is EAGVAQSPRYKIIEKRQSVAFWCNPISGHATLYWYQQILGQGPKLLIQFQNNGVVDDSQLPKDRFSAERLKGVDSTLKIQPAKLEDSAVYLCASSFQGGTEAFFGQGTRLTVV.

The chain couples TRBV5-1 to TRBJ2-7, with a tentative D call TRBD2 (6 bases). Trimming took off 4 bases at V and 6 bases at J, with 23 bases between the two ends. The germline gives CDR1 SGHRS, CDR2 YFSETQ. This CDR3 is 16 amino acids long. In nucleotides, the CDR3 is TGCGCCAGCAGCCGCGACCTCGACGGCTACGGGAGCGAGCAGTACTTC. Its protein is CASSRDLDGYGSEQYF.

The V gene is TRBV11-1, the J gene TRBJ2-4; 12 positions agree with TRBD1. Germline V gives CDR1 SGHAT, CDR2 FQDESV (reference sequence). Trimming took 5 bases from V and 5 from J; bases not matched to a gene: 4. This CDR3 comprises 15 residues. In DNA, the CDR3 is TGTGCCAGCAGCGGGCGGGACAGGGGGCAAAACATTCAGTACTTC. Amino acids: CASSGRDRGQNIQYF. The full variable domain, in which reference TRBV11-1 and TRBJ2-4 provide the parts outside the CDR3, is EAEVAQSPRYKITEKSQAVAFWCDPISGHATLYWYRQILGQGPELLVQFQDESVVDDSQLPKDRFSAERLKGVDSTLKIQPAELGDSAMYLCASSGRDRGQNIQYFGAGTRLSVL.

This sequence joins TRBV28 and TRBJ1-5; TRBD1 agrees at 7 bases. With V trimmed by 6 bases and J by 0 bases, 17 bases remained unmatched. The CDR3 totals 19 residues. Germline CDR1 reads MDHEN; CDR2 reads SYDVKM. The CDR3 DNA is TGTGCCAGCAGCCGTCGGGAGGGGACAGTTTTATATAGCAATCAGCCCCAGCATTTT. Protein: CASSRREGTVLYSNQPQHF.

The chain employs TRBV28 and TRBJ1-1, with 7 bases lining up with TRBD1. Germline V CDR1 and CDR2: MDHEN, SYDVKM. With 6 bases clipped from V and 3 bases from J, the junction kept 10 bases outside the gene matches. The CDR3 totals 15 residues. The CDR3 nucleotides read TGTGCCAGCAGGTCTCCGACAGGGATATACACTGAAGCTTTCTTT. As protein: CASRSPTGIYTEAFF.

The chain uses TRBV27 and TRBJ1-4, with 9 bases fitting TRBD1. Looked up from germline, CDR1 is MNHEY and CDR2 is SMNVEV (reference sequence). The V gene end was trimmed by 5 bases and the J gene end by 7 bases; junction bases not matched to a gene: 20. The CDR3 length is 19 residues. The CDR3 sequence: CASSPQKIYSDRGVEKLFF. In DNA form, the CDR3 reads TGTGCCAGCAGTCCTCAAAAAATATATTCGGACAGGGGAGTTGAAAAACTGTTTTTT.